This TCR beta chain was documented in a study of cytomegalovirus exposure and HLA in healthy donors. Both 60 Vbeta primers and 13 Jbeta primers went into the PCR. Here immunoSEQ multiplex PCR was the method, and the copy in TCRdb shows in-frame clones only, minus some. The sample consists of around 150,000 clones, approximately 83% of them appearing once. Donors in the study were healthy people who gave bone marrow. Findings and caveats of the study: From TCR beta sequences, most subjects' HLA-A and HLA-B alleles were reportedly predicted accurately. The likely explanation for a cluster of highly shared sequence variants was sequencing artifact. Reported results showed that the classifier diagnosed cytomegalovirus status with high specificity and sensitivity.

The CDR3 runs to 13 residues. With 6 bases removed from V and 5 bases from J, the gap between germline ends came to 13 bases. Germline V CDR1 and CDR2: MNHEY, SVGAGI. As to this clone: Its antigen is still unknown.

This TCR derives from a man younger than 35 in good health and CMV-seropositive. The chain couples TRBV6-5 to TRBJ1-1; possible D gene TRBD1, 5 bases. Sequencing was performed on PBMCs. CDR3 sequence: CASSPSGGTEAFF. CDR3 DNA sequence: TGTGCCAGCAGCCCCAGCGGGGGGACTGAAGCTTTCTTT.